One sample yielded the 25 T cell receptor beta chains listed below, sequenced in a study of shared clonotypes between healthy human individuals. Measured with immunoSEQ multiplex PCR; TCRdb has only the in-frame clones, and not every one. This table has some 1,100,000 clones, 75% to 85% appearing once. Sequenced input: memory CD4+ T cells from PBMCs. Regarding subset: CD45RA-negative fraction. Receptors were obtained from a man younger than 35 in good health. Some clones in this sample may be carry-over from other donors' samples.

The chain has TRBV6-5 and TRBJ2-1, with 8 bases identical to TRBD2. V dropped 0 bases and J dropped 2; count of bases not matched to a gene: 3. CDR3 length: 16 residues. The germline V gene has CDR1 MNHEY and CDR2 SVGAGI. Written as DNA, the CDR3 is TGTGCCAGCAGTTACTCAGCGGGAGCCCCCTACAATGAGCAGTTCTTC. Its protein product is CASSYSAGAPYNEQFF.

The J gene is TRBJ2-5, the V gene TRBV11-2; D is uncertain. The V end was cut by 4 bases, the J end by 3 bases, with 12 bases between. The CDR3 has 14 amino acids. Germline values: CDR1 SGHAT, CDR2 FQNNGV. DNA of the CDR3: TGTGCCAGCAGCTCCTTCGGACGCGAAGAGACCCAGTACTTC. The encoded protein is CASSSFGREETQYF.

The gene calls are TRBV7-2 and TRBJ2-2; D not certain. CDR3 length: 14 amino acids. Between the trimmed V and J ends, which lost 1 base and 4 bases, there was a span of 7 bases. Looked up from germline, CDR1 is SGHTA and CDR2 is FQGNSA. The CDR3 here is CASSLGTPTGELFF. As DNA, the CDR3 is TGTGCCAGCAGCTTAGGGACCCCCACCGGGGAGCTGTTTTTT.

The rearrangement links TRBV6-6 to TRBJ2-3; D is unresolved. CDR3 length: 13 amino acids. The germline CDR1 and CDR2 sequences are MNHNY and SVGAGI (reference sequence). With 6 bases removed from V and 7 bases from J, the gap between germline ends came to 14 bases. The CDR3, as DNA: TGTGCCAGCAGCCTAGGACCGGCGAATACGCAGTATTTT. Translated, it gives CASSLGPANTQYF.

J is TRBJ2-1 and V is TRBV27, with TRBD2 as a possible D gene (7 bases). Germline V gives CDR1 MNHEY, CDR2 SMNVEV (reference sequence). This CDR3 has 17 amino acids. V was clipped by 5 bases and J by 6 bases, with 23 bases between them. CDR3 amino acids: CASSTGTTRSRGNEQFF. DNA for the CDR3: TGTGCCAGCAGTACCGGGACTACGAGGTCCAGGGGCAATGAGCAGTTCTTC.

The chain has TRBV27 and TRBJ2-6; D ambiguous. There are 15 residues in the CDR3. Germline V gives CDR1 MNHEY, CDR2 SMNVEV (reference sequence). The germline V and J ends were trimmed by 5 bases and 0 bases, with 8 bases remaining between them. CDR3 DNA: TGTGCCAGCAGTGTAGACAACTCTGGGGCCAACGTCCTGACTTTC. Translating it yields CASSVDNSGANVLTF.

As to this clone: A read error may be the cause here, since a much bigger clone is one base away. The sample contains more than one DNA sequence encoding this CDR3. The chain couples TRBV7-9 to TRBJ2-7; D is undetermined. The germline CDR1 and CDR2 sequences are SEHNR and FQNEAQ (reference sequence). The CDR3 sequence is 12 residues long. V dropped 2 bases and J dropped 1 base, with 3 bases sitting between them. CDR3 in amino acids: CASSLSSYEQYF. The CDR3 DNA reads TGTGCCAGCAGCTTATCATCCTACGAGCAGTACTTC. The full variable domain, with the rest looked up from reference TRBV7-9 and TRBJ2-7, is DTGVSQNPRHKITKRGQNVTFRCDPISEHNRLYWYRQTLGQGPEFLTYFQNEAQLEKSRLLSDRFSAERPKGSFSTLEIQRTEQGDSAMYLCASSLSSYEQYFGPGTRLTVT.

The chain is built from TRBV6-6 and TRBJ2-7; 11 nucleotides agree with TRBD1. The CDR3 spans 15 residues. Germline V gene sequence: CDR1 MNHNY, CDR2 SVGAGI (reference sequence). V shed 5 bases, J shed 1 base, and the junction held 4 bases outside the gene matches. The CDR3: CASSPGTGGSYEQYF. CDR3 coding DNA: TGTGCCAGCAGTCCCGGGACAGGGGGGTCCTACGAGCAGTACTTC.

The rearrangement joins TRBV6-1 to TRBJ2-2; D perhaps matches TRBD1 (5 bases). The CDR3 extends over 15 amino acids. V was trimmed by 2 bases and J by 2 bases, leaving 9 bases between them. Germline CDR1 and CDR2: MNHNS and SASEGT. This CDR3 is CASSEQGQNTGELFF. CDR3 DNA: TGTGCCAGCAGTGAACAGGGTCAAAACACCGGGGAGCTGTTTTTT.

A remark on this clone: Other DNA sequences within the sample encode an identical CDR3. The rearrangement joins TRBV18 to TRBJ2-2; 7 nucleotides line up with TRBD1. Germline V gene lookup returns CDR1 KGHSH and CDR2 LQKENI. The CDR3 sequence is 15 residues long. V lost 6 bases, J lost 0 bases, and 4 bases stayed unmatched. The CDR3 protein is CASSRQGPNTGELFF. The CDR3 DNA is TGTGCCAGCTCTAGACAGGGTCCGAACACCGGGGAGCTGTTTTTT.

V gene TRBV6-1 combines with J gene TRBJ2-1, with 8 bases aligning to TRBD1. This CDR3 comprises 13 residues. Germline assignment: CDR1 MNHNS and CDR2 SASEGT. J was trimmed by 12 bases and V by 4 bases; bases with no gene match: 8. The CDR3 protein is CASSGRTGFWQFF. The CDR3 nucleotides read TGTGCCAGCAGTGGTAGGACAGGGTTTTGGCAGTTCTTC.

The J gene is TRBJ2-2, the V gene TRBV5-1; D may be TRBD2 (5 bases). This CDR3 contains 14 residues. Trimming took off 5 bases at V and 4 bases at J, with 12 bases between the two ends. CDR1 SGHRS and CDR2 YFSETQ come from the germline V gene. DNA of the CDR3: TGCGCCAGCAGAGAGGGTCAATCCACCGGGGAGCTGTTTTTT. This translates into CASREGQSTGELFF.

This clone was detected only once. This chain links TRBV10-3 with TRBJ1-3; a possible D gene is TRBD1 (6 bases). Germline CDR1 ENHRY, CDR2 SYGVKD. Trimming took off 10 bases at V and 0 bases at J, with 19 bases between the two ends. The CDR3 totals 16 residues. CDR3 coding DNA: TGTGCCAGCATGATGGTTACAGGGCTCTCTGGAAACACCATATATTTT. Translating gives CASMMVTGLSGNTIYF.

The chain uses TRBV30 and TRBJ1-1; D is perhaps TRBD1 (6 bases). CDR3 length equals 13 residues. Trimming took off 4 bases at V and 1 base at J, with 10 bases between the two ends. Germline V CDR1 and CDR2: GTSNPN, SVGIG (reference sequence). CDR3 region: CAWTLQGNTEAFF. The CDR3 DNA reads as TGTGCCTGGACCCTACAGGGGAACACTGAAGCTTTCTTT.

V gene TRBV5-1 combines with J gene TRBJ2-7; D is undetermined. V dropped 1 base and J dropped 7 bases, with 18 bases sitting between them. The CDR3 covers 15 residues. Germline CDR1 is SGHRS and CDR2 is YFSETQ. CDR3 region: CASSLSRNTLGEQYF. DNA of the CDR3: TGCGCCAGCAGCTTGAGTCGAAACACCCTGGGGGAGCAGTACTTC.

This chain connects TRBV10-3 to TRBJ2-3; D not certain. The CDR3 spans 13 residues. The germline CDR1 and CDR2 sequences are ENHRY and SYGVKD. V lost 0 bases and J lost 7, with 8 bases in between. This CDR3 reads CAISESDANTQYF. The CDR3 nucleotides are TGTGCCATCAGTGAGTCCGATGCAAATACGCAGTATTTT.

The J gene is TRBJ2-1, the V gene TRBV28, with D possibly being TRBD2 (5 bases). CDR3 size: 15 residues. V shed 7 bases and J shed 6 bases, with 19 bases lying between them. Germline V lookup: CDR1 MDHEN, CDR2 SYDVKM. The CDR3 DNA is TGTGCCAGCACGGGTACACTCATCCTAGCCAATGAGCAGTTCTTC. Translated, it gives CASTGTLILANEQFF.

The V gene is TRBV29-1, the J gene TRBJ2-1; 8 nucleotides align to TRBD2. Losses at the gene ends were 7 bases for V and 5 bases for J; bases not matched to a gene: 1. The CDR3 has 11 amino acids. Germline V gene sequence: CDR1 SQVTM, CDR2 ANQGSEA. CDR3: CSAGGNNEQFF. CDR3 coding DNA: TGCAGCGCGGGAGGGAACAATGAGCAGTTCTTC.

The chain has TRBV4-1 and TRBJ1-5; no reliable D call. V lost 3 bases and J 5 bases, leaving 8 bases between the germline ends. The length of the CDR3 is 13 residues. CDR1 is MGHRA and CDR2 is YSYEKL in the germline V gene. CDR3 in DNA: TGCGCCAGCAGCCAGGTCCGGGATCAGCCCCAGCATTTT. Its translation is CASSQVRDQPQHF.

The rearrangement joins TRBV28 to TRBJ1-5; D possibly corresponds to TRBD1 (5 bases). The CDR3 extends over 14 amino acids. Trimming took off 3 bases at V and 3 bases at J, with 9 bases between the two ends. CDR1 is MDHEN, CDR2 SYDVKM, per germline. As DNA, the CDR3 is TGTGCCAGCAGTTTGGGGGGGGACAATCAGCCCCAGCATTTT. Its protein is CASSLGGDNQPQHF.

This clone was observed many times. The rearrangement joins TRBV28 to TRBJ1-3; no clear D gene. V lost 2 bases to trimming and J lost 0 bases, with 14 bases between them. The CDR3 consists of 17 residues. Germline CDR1 reads MDHEN; CDR2 reads SYDVKM. This chain's CDR3 is CASSLERRSNSGNTIYF. The CDR3 bases are TGTGCCAGCAGTTTAGAACGACGGTCAAACTCTGGAAACACCATATATTTT.

This clone turned up a few times. The chain couples TRBV30 to TRBJ2-3; 7 nucleotides line up with TRBD2. The CDR3 has 15 residues. J gave up 2 bases and V 2 bases, and 7 bases lay outside the gene matches. Germline assignment: CDR1 GTSNPN and CDR2 SVGIG (reference sequence). The CDR3 spells CAWSKGAGNTDTQYF. CDR3 coding DNA: TGTGCCTGGAGTAAGGGAGCGGGAAACACAGATACGCAGTATTTT.

J is TRBJ2-7 and V is TRBV6-5; no clear D gene. Germline V lookup: CDR1 MNHEY, CDR2 SVGAGI. The CDR3 is 15 residues long. V was clipped by 2 bases and J by 3 bases, with 14 bases between them. CDR3 coding DNA: TGTGCCAGCAGTTACGGGCTAGTTGGGATCTACGAGCAGTACTTC. This gives the protein CASSYGLVGIYEQYF.

This chain uses TRBV28 with TRBJ2-7; 8 bases map to TRBD2. The trim removed 7 bases at V and 6 bases at J, leaving 8 bases unmatched. The CDR3 runs 13 residues. In germline, CDR1 is MDHEN, CDR2 SYDVKM. CDR3 loop: CASIPGGLGEQYF. As DNA, the CDR3 is TGTGCCAGCATTCCGGGAGGGCTTGGCGAGCAGTACTTC.

The sample holds one count of this clone. In DNA form, the CDR3 reads TGTGCCAGCAGCGGGCAACTAGCGGGAGGTAACAATGAGCAGTTCTTC. Translation: CASSGQLAGGNNEQFF. The V call is TRBV7-3, the J call TRBJ2-1; TRBD2 aligns across 12 bases. The CDR3 consists of 16 residues. Germline V gene lookup returns CDR1 SGHTA and CDR2 FQGTGA. The V gene end was trimmed by 5 bases and the J gene end by 5 bases; junction bases not matched to a gene: 7.